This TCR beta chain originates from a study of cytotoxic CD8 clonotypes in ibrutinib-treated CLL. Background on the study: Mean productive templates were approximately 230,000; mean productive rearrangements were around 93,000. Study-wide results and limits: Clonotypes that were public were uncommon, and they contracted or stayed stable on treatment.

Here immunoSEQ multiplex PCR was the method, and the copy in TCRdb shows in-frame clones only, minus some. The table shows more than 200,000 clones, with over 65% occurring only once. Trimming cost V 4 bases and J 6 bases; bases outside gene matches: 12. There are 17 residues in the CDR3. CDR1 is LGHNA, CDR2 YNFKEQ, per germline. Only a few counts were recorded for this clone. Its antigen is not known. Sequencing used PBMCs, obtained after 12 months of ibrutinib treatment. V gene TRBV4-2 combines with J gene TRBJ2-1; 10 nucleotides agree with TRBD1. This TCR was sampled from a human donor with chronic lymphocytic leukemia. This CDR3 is CASSRSKTGTGANEQFF. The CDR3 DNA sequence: TGTGCCAGCAGCCGAAGTAAGACCGGGACAGGGGCCAATGAGCAGTTCTTC.